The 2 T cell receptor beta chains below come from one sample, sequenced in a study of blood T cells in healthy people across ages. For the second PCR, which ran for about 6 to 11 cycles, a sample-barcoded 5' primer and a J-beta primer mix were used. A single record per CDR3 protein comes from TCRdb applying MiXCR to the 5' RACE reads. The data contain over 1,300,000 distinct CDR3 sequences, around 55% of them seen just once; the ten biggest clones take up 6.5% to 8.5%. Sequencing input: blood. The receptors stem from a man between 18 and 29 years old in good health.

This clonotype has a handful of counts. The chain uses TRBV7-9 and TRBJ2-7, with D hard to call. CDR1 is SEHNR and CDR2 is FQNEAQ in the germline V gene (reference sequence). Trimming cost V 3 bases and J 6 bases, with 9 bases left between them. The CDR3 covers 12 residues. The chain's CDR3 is CASSFRVREQYF. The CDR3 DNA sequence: TGTGCCAGCAGCTTTAGGGTTCGCGAGCAGTACTTC.

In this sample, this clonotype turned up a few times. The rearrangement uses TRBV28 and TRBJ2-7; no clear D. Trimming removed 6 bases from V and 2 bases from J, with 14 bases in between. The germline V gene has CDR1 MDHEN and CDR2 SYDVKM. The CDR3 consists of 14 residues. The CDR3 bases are TGTGCCAGCAGCTCAAGGCCTACCGCCTACGAGCAGTACTTC. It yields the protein CASSSRPTAYEQYF.